Each of the 27 T cell receptor beta chains below was sequenced from the same sample in a study of blood T cells in healthy people across ages. Combining a sample-barcoded 5' primer with a J-beta primer mix, a second PCR ran for roughly 6 to 12 cycles. TCRdb reanalysed the 5' RACE reads using MiXCR and keeps one entry per CDR3 protein. The sample lists about 1,500,000 distinct CDR3 sequences, 28% occurring once. The sequencing input was blood. All receptors come from a woman under 40 in good health.

CDR3 region: CASSLGRDRNNQPQHF. The CDR3 DNA follows: TGCGCCAGCAGCTTGGGGAGGGACAGGAATAATCAGCCCCAGCATTTT. The rearrangement uses TRBV5-1 and TRBJ1-5; 8 bases agree with TRBD1. This CDR3 has 16 amino acids. CDR1 and CDR2 (germline): SGHRS, YFSETQ. The V and J ends lost 0 bases and 4 bases, in that order; junction bases with no gene match: 6.

The chain uses TRBV6-5 and TRBJ1-1; D unclear. CDR1 is MNHEY and CDR2 is SVGAGI in the germline V gene. Trimming took off 6 bases at V and 0 bases at J, with 11 bases between the two ends. The CDR3 covers 14 residues. The CDR3: CASSQNLLNTEAFF. CDR3 bases: TGTGCCAGCAGCCAAAACCTGCTGAACACTGAAGCTTTCTTT.

The CDR3 DNA reads as TGTGCCAGCAGTGATACCGCTAGCGGGAGTAGGAACATTCAGTACTTC. The encoded protein is CASSDTASGSRNIQYF. The rearrangement uses TRBV25-1 and TRBJ2-4, with 10 bases that match TRBD2. Germline V lookup: CDR1 MGHDK, CDR2 SYGVNS. J lost 7 bases, V lost 3 bases, and 9 bases had no gene match. CDR3 length equals 16 residues.

V usage is TRBV2 and J usage is TRBJ2-3; perhaps TRBD1 as D (5 bases). The length of the CDR3 is 14 residues. Per germline, CDR1 SNHLY and CDR2 FYNNEI. V lost 6 bases to trimming and J lost 6 bases, with 16 bases between them. CDR3 sequence (DNA): TGTGCCAGCAGACAAAGGGGTCTTTCGGATACGCAGTATTTT. Translated: CASRQRGLSDTQYF.

There are a few counts of this clonotype. The chain carries TRBV15 and TRBJ2-4; D ambiguous. The DNA matches TRBJ2-7 better at its end, which makes the J call doubtful. The germline gives CDR1 LNHNV, CDR2 YYDKDF (reference sequence). The CDR3 totals 13 residues. The CDR3 bases are TGTGCCACCAGCAGAGAAGTGGTGAGCGAGCAGTACTTC. Translated, it gives CATSREVVSEQYF.

As regards this clonotype: Being one base from a much bigger clone, this may be a read error. The chain is built from TRBV29-1 and TRBJ2-5; D uncertain. CDR3 length: 11 residues. V was trimmed by 5 bases and J by 4 bases, leaving 8 bases between them. CDR1 is SQVTM, CDR2 ANQGSEA, per germline. The CDR3 is CSVQVGETQYF. The CDR3 DNA is TGCAGCGTTCAGGTCGGAGAGACCCAGTACTTC.

This chain links TRBV3-1 with TRBJ2-7; 7 nucleotides match TRBD2. Germline CDR1 LGHDT, CDR2 YNNKEL (reference sequence). The trim removed 3 bases at V and 2 bases at J, leaving 16 bases unmatched. The CDR3 consists of 18 residues. CDR3 bases: TGTGCCAGCAGCCAGGGACTAAGGGCGGGACCGAAACCCTACGAGCAGTACTTC. This sequence encodes CASSQGLRAGPKPYEQYF.

This CDR3 reads CASSARGSGGELFF. The CDR3 nucleotides read TGTGCCAGCAGCGCACGGGGGTCTGGCGGGGAGCTGTTTTTT. This chain links TRBV7-9 with TRBJ2-2; perhaps TRBD2 as D (6 bases). Germline lookup yields CDR1 SEHNR and CDR2 FQNEAQ (reference sequence). The CDR3 sequence is 14 residues long. V lost 5 bases to trimming and J lost 7 bases, with 14 bases between them.

The CDR3 loop reads CASSVVEGEHNEQFF. CDR3 coding DNA: TGTGCCAGCAGCGTCGTAGAGGGGGAGCACAATGAGCAGTTCTTC. The chain links TRBV9 to TRBJ2-1; maybe TRBD1 (6 bases). Trimming cost V 2 bases and J 5 bases, with 14 bases left between them. The CDR3 is 15 amino acids. Germline CDR1 SGDLS, CDR2 YYNGEE.

This clonotype was counted at least ten times. The J gene is TRBJ2-5, the V gene TRBV7-2; 11 bases fit TRBD2. The CDR3 has 15 residues. The V and J ends lost 6 bases and 4 bases, in that order; junction bases with no gene match: 7. The germline V gene encodes CDR1 SGHTA and CDR2 FQGNSA. The CDR3 reads CASSPTGTSGETQYF. The CDR3 bases are TGTGCCAGCAGTCCCACTGGGACTAGCGGAGAGACCCAGTACTTC.

This clonotype appeared many times. The genes are TRBV12-3 or TRBV12-4 and TRBJ2-6, with D possibly matching TRBD1 (5 bases). V was cut by 6 bases and J by 2 bases, with 11 bases left in between. This CDR3 contains 15 residues. The CDR3 DNA sequence: TGTGCCAGCAGACAGGACATTGCTGGGGCCAACGTCCTGACTTTC. The encoded protein is CASRQDIAGANVLTF.

The rearrangement joins TRBV30 to TRBJ2-1; 7 bases line up with TRBD2. The CDR3 length is 15 residues. The trim removed 2 bases at V and 8 bases at J, leaving 12 bases unmatched. Germline CDR1 GTSNPN, CDR2 SVGIG (reference sequence). CDR3 protein: CAWSKPTSREDEQFF. In DNA, the CDR3 is TGTGCCTGGAGTAAACCGACTAGCCGGGAGGATGAGCAGTTCTTC.

This clonotype has only a few counts. J is TRBJ2-5 and V is TRBV6-6; the D gene is possibly TRBD2 (6 bases). Trimming pared 0 bases from V and 10 bases from J, leaving 12 bases between. Germline CDR1 reads MNHNY; CDR2 reads SVGAGI (reference sequence). The CDR3 runs 13 residues. CDR3 amino acids: CASSYSAEGGQYF. CDR3 bases: TGTGCCAGCAGTTACTCGGCGGAGGGTGGCCAGTACTTC.

Turning to this clonotype: A much larger clone is a single base away; this may be a read error. This chain connects TRBV20-1 to TRBJ1-2, with D unresolved. V lost 3 bases to trimming and J lost 6 bases, with 17 bases between them. Germline CDR1 DFQATT, CDR2 SNEGSKA (reference sequence). The CDR3 sequence is 14 residues long. The CDR3 coding sequence is TGCAGTGCTAGGGGTCGCCGGGAAGACCATGGCTACACCTTC. Amino acid sequence: CSARGRREDHGYTF.

This clonotype was counted ten times or more. The CDR3 is CASSVNGGTNEQFF. The CDR3 coding sequence is TGTGCCAGCAGCGTAAACGGGGGTACGAATGAGCAGTTCTTC. The chain combines TRBV9 with TRBJ2-1, with D perhaps matching TRBD2 (6 bases). The CDR3 runs to 14 residues. V was shortened by 1 base and J by 7 bases, with 12 bases between the two germline ends. Germline V gives CDR1 SGDLS, CDR2 YYNGEE.

The chain has TRBV7-2 and TRBJ2-1; D is possibly TRBD2 (6 bases). The CDR3 consists of 16 residues. Germline V gives CDR1 SGHTA, CDR2 FQGNSA. The V end was cut by 5 bases, the J end by 2 bases, with 16 bases between. The CDR3 sequence is CASSPMGGGPYNEQFF. DNA for the CDR3: TGTGCCAGCAGCCCGATGGGGGGTGGGCCCTACAATGAGCAGTTCTTC.

The chain recombines TRBV7-2 with TRBJ2-1; perhaps TRBD2 as D (6 bases). V lost 5 bases and J lost 0, with 14 bases in between. In germline, CDR1 is SGHTA, CDR2 FQGNSA. The CDR3 is made up of 16 amino acids. CDR3 sequence reads: CASSPSLASSYNEQFF. In DNA form, the CDR3 reads TGTGCCAGCAGCCCTAGCCTAGCGAGCTCCTACAATGAGCAGTTCTTC.

The V call is TRBV5-1, the J call TRBJ1-1, with D possibly being TRBD1 (5 bases). Germline lookup yields CDR1 SGHRS and CDR2 YFSETQ. This CDR3 region has 17 residues. V was cut by 0 bases and J by 0 bases, with 15 bases left in between. The DNA of the CDR3 is TGCGCCAGCAGCTTGGGTACCGGGGGTGCAATGAACACTGAAGCTTTCTTT. Protein sequence: CASSLGTGGAMNTEAFF.

This clonotype has just a few counts. The V call is TRBV5-1, the J call TRBJ2-2, with D tentatively TRBD2 (6 bases). V gave up 1 base and J gave up 7 bases, with 14 bases separating them. This CDR3 comprises 15 residues. Germline CDR1 SGHRS, CDR2 YFSETQ. CDR3 loop: CASSLFSGTLGELFF. CDR3 bases: TGCGCCAGCAGCTTGTTTAGCGGAACCCTCGGGGAGCTGTTTTTT.

Written as DNA, the CDR3 is TGTGCCAGCAGCTCCCTTGGGCTGTTTTTT. Encoded protein: CASSSLGLFF. The V gene is TRBV11-2, the J gene TRBJ2-2; no firm D call. Trimming stripped 4 bases from V and 13 bases from J, with 7 bases between. The CDR3 extends over 10 amino acids. The germline V gene encodes CDR1 SGHAT and CDR2 FQNNGV.

The chain has TRBV6-6 and TRBJ1-3; 8 bases agree with TRBD1. CDR3 size: 12 residues. V trimming: 4 bases; J trimming: 8 bases; junction bases outside the gene matches: 1. Germline values: CDR1 MNHNY, CDR2 SVGAGI (reference sequence). For the CDR3, the DNA is TGTGCCAGCAGTTCACAGGGGGACACCATATATTTT. Translation gives CASSSQGDTIYF.

This clonotype has a count of ten or more. The chain uses TRBV28 and TRBJ2-1; 9 bases fit TRBD2. The ends lost 4 bases at V and 5 bases at J; junction bases unmatched: 6. This CDR3 has 15 amino acids. Germline CDR1 MDHEN, CDR2 SYDVKM. The CDR3 loop is CASSSLAGINNEQFF. In nucleotides, the CDR3 is TGTGCCAGCAGTTCGCTAGCGGGGATCAACAATGAGCAGTTCTTC.

This chain links TRBV5-1 with TRBJ1-1, with 7 nucleotides matching TRBD1. The length of the CDR3 is 19 residues. V shed 4 bases and J 5 bases; nucleotides not matched to a gene: 23. Looked up from germline, CDR1 is SGHRS and CDR2 is YFSETQ. The CDR3 DNA reads as TGCGCCAGCAGCCCAGATCGGCGGACAGGAGAGGGGGATCGGACTGAAGCTTTCTTT. It yields the protein CASSPDRRTGEGDRTEAFF.

The DNA of the CDR3 is TGTGCCAGCAGTTTAGCTGCAGGGAGAGGTGAGCAGTTCTTC. It codes for CASSLAAGRGEQFF. The chain carries TRBV12-3 or TRBV12-4 and TRBJ2-1; perhaps D is TRBD1 or TRBD2 (5 bases each). Trimming shortened V by 0 bases and J by 9 bases, and 12 bases separated the two germline ends. This CDR3 is 14 amino acids long.

This rearrangement joins TRBV7-2 to TRBJ1-4, with a tentative D call TRBD1 (6 bases). The germline gives CDR1 SGHTA, CDR2 FQGNSA. This CDR3 comprises 15 residues. Trimming removed 5 bases from V and 7 bases from J, with 17 bases in between. The CDR3 here is CASSRKRGAGEKLFF. The CDR3 region has the DNA TGTGCCAGCAGCCGCAAACGGGGGGCGGGTGAAAAACTGTTTTTT.

J is TRBJ2-3 and V is TRBV29-1; 9 bases agree with TRBD1. This CDR3 contains 16 residues. Germline CDR1 reads SQVTM; CDR2 reads ANQGSEA. After removal of 8 bases from V and 4 bases from J, the junction contained 16 bases not matched to a gene. CDR3 DNA sequence: TGCAGCCTGCAATCGCCGGGACAGGGTTCCCCAGATACGCAGTATTTT. This codes for CSLQSPGQGSPDTQYF.

This clonotype was detected many times. This rearrangement joins TRBV11-2 to TRBJ1-2; D is unclear. Germline values: CDR1 SGHAT, CDR2 FQNNGV. The CDR3 is 15 amino acids. The germline V and J ends were trimmed by 2 bases and 4 bases, with 14 bases remaining between them. In DNA form, the CDR3 reads TGTGCCAGCAGCTTACCCCAGGCAGGCCGCTATGGCTACACCTTC. This encodes CASSLPQAGRYGYTF.